Listed below are T cell receptor beta chains from one sample, sequenced in a study of blood T cell repertoires in COVID-19. Produced via immunoSEQ multiplex PCR; TCRdb's table is partial and in-frame only. The sample includes over 200,000 clones, 88% of them seen just once. Material: PBMCs or T cells enriched from blood (not recorded which). Receptors originate from a woman aged 35 to 49 with acute COVID-19. Each CDR3 is given with its conserved first and last residue. The D gene is left open where the match is weak. Rows give clone size only sometimes, using once, few, many, or a class for an expanded clone.

j_gene | d_gene | abundance | v_gene | CDR3nt | CDR3aa
TRBJ2-5 | - | - | TRBV19 | TGTGCCAGTCGGCAAAGCGGAGAGACCCAGTACTTC | CASRQSGETQYF
TRBJ1-3 | - | - | TRBV19 | TGTGCCAGTAGTATAGAGGTCGCTGGCAGAGGGCGAAACACCATATATTTT | CASSIEVAGRGRNTIYF
TRBJ1-1 | - | - | TRBV10-3 | TGTGCCATCAGTGTCCTACCGGGGGAGGCGATGAACACTGAAGCTTTCTTT | CAISVLPGEAMNTEAFF
TRBJ1-5 | - | - | TRBV6-1 | TGTGCCAGCAGTGGCCTTGGGGGGTCCGGCACTCATAGCAATCAGCCCCAGCATTTT | CASSGLGGSGTHSNQPQHF
TRBJ2-1 | TRBD2 | - | TRBV5-1 | TGCGCCAGCTCACGGGGCCCGGTGGCTAGCGGGAGAGGAAATGAGCAGTTCTTC | CASSRGPVASGRGNEQFF
TRBJ2-5 | TRBD1 | once | TRBV25-1 | TGTGCCAGCAGTGAATATAAGGGGGCTGGACAAGAGACCCAGTACTTC | CASSEYKGAGQETQYF
TRBJ2-1 | TRBD2 | - | TRBV15 | TGTGCCACCAGCAGCCAGACTAGCGGGGGGGACAATGAGCAGTTCTTC | CATSSQTSGGDNEQFF
TRBJ1-3 | TRBD1 | few | TRBV2 | TGTGCCAGCAGTACCGGGCAGGGGGCAGGAAACACCATATATTTT | CASSTGQGAGNTIYF
TRBJ2-2 | TRBD2 | once | TRBV2 | TGTGCCAGCAGTAGCGGGGGGGCCTGGGCGAACACCGGGGAGCTGTTTTTT | CASSSGGAWANTGELFF
TRBJ2-5 | TRBD2 | few | TRBV5-1 | TGCGCCAGCAGCTCTACTTGGACTAGCGGGGTCAAAGAGACCCAGTACTTC | CASSSTWTSGVKETQYF
TRBJ1-5 | - | - | TRBV7-2 | TGTGCCAGCAGCTTAAAGTTAGGGGCTTTTCAGCCCCAGCATTTT | CASSLKLGAFQPQHF
TRBJ2-7 | - | - | TRBV7-2 | TGTGCCAGCAGCCACCGGAATCGGGGATCCGAGCAGTACTTC | CASSHRNRGSEQYF
TRBJ1-2 | TRBD1 | - | TRBV5-1 | TGCGCCAGCAGCCCACAGGGGGCTGAAGGTGGCTACACCTTC | CASSPQGAEGGYTF
TRBJ1-1 | - | - | TRBV25-1 | TGTGCCAGCAGAAGGGGCACGAACACTGAAGCTTTCTTT | CASRRGTNTEAFF
TRBJ1-4 | TRBD1 | - | TRBV5-1 | TGCGCCAGCAGCGGACAGGGGAGTAATGAAAAACTGTTTTTT | CASSGQGSNEKLFF
TRBJ1-2 | TRBD1 | - | TRBV12-3/TRBV12-4 | TGTGCCAGCAGTCAAAGAGGGGGCGGCTACACCTTC | CASSQRGGGYTF
TRBJ2-5 | TRBD2 | - | TRBV2 | TGTGCCAGCAGTGTCGAGCGGGGGGGCTTTGAGACCCAGTACTTC | CASSVERGGFETQYF
TRBJ2-7 | - | - | TRBV7-8 | TGTGCCAGCAGCTTAGCGCAGGGAAACTACGAGCAGTACTTC | CASSLAQGNYEQYF
TRBJ1-5 | TRBD1 | few | TRBV2 | TGTGCCAGCAGTCGGACAGGGGAAGTTAGAGCCCAGCATTTT | CASSRTGEVRAQHF
TRBJ1-5 | - | - | TRBV2 | TGTGCCATACGACCCTGGTTCGGGGGGACCAATCAGCCCCAGCATTTT | CAIRPWFGGTNQPQHF
TRBJ2-7 | - | - | TRBV20-1 | TGCAGTGCTAGTCTCTCAGGGCGCGGAAGTTCCGGCGAGCAGTACTTC | CSASLSGRGSSGEQYF
TRBJ1-5 | - | - | TRBV3-1/TRBV3-2 | TGTGCCAGCAGCCAAGGGGGGGACCAGCCCCAGCATTTT | CASSQGGDQPQHF
TRBJ2-1 | - | few | TRBV19 | TGTGCCAGTAGCGTACACCATGAGCAGTTCTTC | CASSVHHEQFF
TRBJ2-1 | TRBD1 | - | TRBV5-4 | TGTGCCAGCAGCTCTCCACCGGGACAGGGTGGGAATGAGCAGTTCTTC | CASSSPPGQGGNEQFF
TRBJ1-3 | - | - | TRBV7-2 | TGTGCCAGCAGCTTAACCGGGGGGCTAGGAAACACCATATATTTT | CASSLTGGLGNTIYF
TRBJ2-7 | - | - | TRBV20-1 | TGCAGTGCTAGACACTCCTACGAGCAGTACTTC | CSARHSYEQYF
TRBJ2-7 | TRBD1 | - | TRBV2 | TGTGCCAGCAGACAGACAGGGGGAGAGCTGTACGAGCAGTACTTC | CASRQTGGELYEQYF